This T cell receptor beta chain was profiled in a study of post-analysis software for immune sequencing data. Study background: Secondary progressive, relapsing-remitting and progressive-relapsing multiple sclerosis were among the included disease courses.

CDR3 length: 15 residues. With 6 bases clipped from V and 1 base from J, the junction kept 10 bases outside the gene matches. From germline, CDR1 is DFQATT and CDR2 SNEGSKA (reference sequence). Study-wide results and limits: F measure clustering grouped samples strongly by preparation batch. A handful of TRBV segments appeared more often in patients than in controls, and TRBV5-6, TRBV5-1 and TRBV20-1 were among these.

The TCR beta cDNA libraries contained unique molecular identifiers. From the PCR reads, TCRdb called clonotypes with MiXCR, one entry per CDR3 protein. In the table there are under 900,000 distinct CDR3 sequences, about 50% of which are singletons. As to this clonotype: What it binds is not known.

This clonotype was obtained from a girl aged 10 to 17 with multiple sclerosis. The rearrangement joins TRBV20-1 to TRBJ2-3; TRBD2 matches at 7 bases. Sequenced: blood. The CDR3 is CSATAQTSGTDTQYF. The CDR3 nucleotides are TGCAGTGCCACGGCCCAAACTAGCGGCACAGATACGCAGTATTTT.